The 21 T cell receptor beta chains reported below all come from one sample, sequenced in a study of shared clonotypes between healthy human individuals. Using immunoSEQ multiplex PCR, the repertoire was profiled, and TCRdb retains in-frame clones only, with some absent. The repertoire has about 680,000 clones, about two thirds of them found once; the top ten carry approximately 1.8%. Input material: memory CD4+ T cells sorted from blood. Indicated subset: CD45RA-negative fraction. Every receptor here comes from a woman in her 30s in good health.

Concerning this clone: The sample carries other DNA sequences with the same CDR3. The rearrangement uses TRBV20-1 and TRBJ2-5; possible D gene TRBD2, 5 bases. The J call may be in error: the DNA end matches TRBJ2-7 better. The CDR3 has 11 residues. Germline CDR1 is DFQATT and CDR2 is SNEGSKA (reference sequence). The CDR3 here is CSAGLVYEQYF. The CDR3 DNA follows: TGCAGTGCCGGACTTGTTTACGAGCAGTACTTC.

The V and J genes are TRBV6-5 and TRBJ1-4; D gene unclear. CDR3 length equals 11 residues. Germline V CDR1 and CDR2: MNHEY, SVGAGI. Deletions cut 8 bases from V and 3 bases from J, with 4 bases between. Here the CDR3 reads CASASNEKLFF. The CDR3 DNA reads as TGTGCCAGCGCGTCTAATGAAAAACTGTTTTTT.

The CDR3 here is CAISESTGRQPQHF. CDR3 sequence (DNA): TGTGCCATCAGTGAGTCGACAGGGAGGCAGCCCCAGCATTTT. The rearrangement links TRBV10-3 to TRBJ1-5, with 7 bases fitting TRBD1. Trimming removed 0 bases from V and 7 bases from J; junction bases left unmatched: 3. The germline V gene encodes CDR1 ENHRY and CDR2 SYGVKD. The CDR3 is 14 amino acids.

The V and J genes are TRBV14 and TRBJ1-1; 7 bases are a match to TRBD1. This CDR3 spans 16 amino acids. J gave up 5 bases and V 4 bases, and 13 bases lay outside the gene matches. Germline V gives CDR1 SGHDN, CDR2 FVKESK. DNA for the CDR3: TGTGCCAGCAGCCCAAGCAGGGGGGCGGGAAAAACTGAAGCTTTCTTT. Encoded protein: CASSPSRGAGKTEAFF.

The V call is TRBV5-6, the J call TRBJ2-1; D is unclear. This CDR3 region has 14 residues. Trimming cost V 0 bases and J 6 bases, with 10 bases left between them. Looked up from germline, CDR1 is SGHDT and CDR2 is YYEEEE. CDR3 coding DNA: TGTGCCAGCAGCTTGGAACGGTGGAGCAATGAGCAGTTCTTC. Amino acid sequence: CASSLERWSNEQFF.

This clone came up a few times. This rearrangement joins TRBV10-1 to TRBJ2-7; D not resolved. The CDR3 runs 13 residues. The germline CDR1 and CDR2 sequences are WNHNN and SYGVQD (reference sequence). Trimming shortened V by 8 bases and J by 0 bases, and 11 bases separated the two germline ends. The CDR3, as DNA: TGCGCCAGCTCAAGAGGCTACTCCTACGAGCAGTACTTC. As protein: CASSRGYSYEQYF.

V and J are TRBV29-1 and TRBJ2-4; no firm D call. This CDR3 region has 13 residues. Germline V gene lookup returns CDR1 SQVTM and CDR2 ANQGSEA. V was trimmed by 4 bases and J by 0 bases, leaving 7 bases between them. The CDR3 nucleotides are TGCAGCGTTGCCCCGGTAGCCAAAAACATTCAGTACTTC. Protein sequence: CSVAPVAKNIQYF.

The V and J genes are TRBV7-3 and TRBJ2-2; no clear D gene. V shed 5 bases and J shed 1 base, with 14 bases lying between them. CDR1 SGHTA and CDR2 FQGTGA come from the germline V gene. The CDR3 totals 16 residues. The CDR3, as DNA: TGTGCCAGCAGCCCCGTTGAAGCCGGGAACACCGGGGAGCTGTTTTTT. It codes for CASSPVEAGNTGELFF.

This chain links TRBV28 with TRBJ2-5, with D uncertain. Between the trimmed V and J ends, which lost 6 bases and 0 bases, there was a span of 11 bases. The germline gives CDR1 MDHEN, CDR2 SYDVKM. The CDR3 is 14 residues long. DNA for the CDR3: TGTGCCAGCAGGTTAGGGAATAACCAAGAGACCCAGTACTTC. Protein sequence: CASRLGNNQETQYF.

This chain links TRBV28 with TRBJ1-2, with 9 bases identical to TRBD1. Per the germline V gene, CDR1 is MDHEN and CDR2 is SYDVKM. CDR3 length equals 15 residues. Unmatched junction bases numbered 8, after V lost 2 bases and J lost 7 bases. CDR3 loop: CASSLNRDREGGYTF. The CDR3, as DNA: TGTGCCAGCAGTTTAAACCGGGACAGGGAGGGTGGCTACACCTTC.

This chain links TRBV19 with TRBJ1-2; a possible D gene is TRBD1 (5 bases). CDR3 length equals 14 residues. V was trimmed by 0 bases and J by 6 bases, leaving 11 bases between them. Germline CDR1 and CDR2: LNHDA and SQIVND (reference sequence). The CDR3 spells CASSIEEGSHGYTF. The CDR3 DNA reads TGTGCCAGTAGTATAGAGGAGGGGTCGCATGGCTACACCTTC.

This clone was detected only a few times. CDR3 sequence reads: CASSYQEGGFGYTF. The CDR3 nucleotides are TGTGCCAGCAGTTACCAGGAAGGGGGCTTCGGCTACACCTTC. The genes are TRBV6-6 and TRBJ1-2; TRBD1 aligns across 7 bases. V was clipped by 2 bases and J by 8 bases; unmatched bases: 8. This CDR3 spans 14 amino acids. Germline lookup yields CDR1 MNHNY and CDR2 SVGAGI (reference sequence).

Concerning this clone itself: A junction end diverges from the germline sequence, so it may reflect a read error. This chain joins TRBV29-1 and TRBJ1-1, with D perhaps TRBD1 (6 bases). The CDR3 extends over 13 amino acids. Looked up from germline, CDR1 is SQVTM and CDR2 is ANQGSEA. CDR3 in amino acids: CSVEGQSFTEAFF. The CDR3, as DNA: TGCAGCGTAGAAGGACAGTCATTCACTGAAGCTTTCTTT. Complete variable domain (other parts from reference TRBV29-1 and TRBJ1-1): SAVISQKPSRDICQRGTSLTIQCQVDSQVTMMFWYRQQPGQSLTLIATANQGSEATYESGFVIDKFPISRPNLTFSTLTVSNMSPEDSSIYLCSVEGQSFTEAFFGQGTRLTVV.

The V gene is TRBV4-1, the J gene TRBJ2-3, with D maybe TRBD2 (5 bases). The V end lost 6 bases, the J end lost 2 bases, and 15 bases lay between the germline ends. The CDR3 has 15 amino acids. Germline V CDR1 and CDR2: MGHRA, YSYEKL. DNA for the CDR3: TGCGCCAGCAGGGACGGAGGACTTATCACAGATACGCAGTATTTT. Translating it yields CASRDGGLITDTQYF.

The J gene is TRBJ1-4, the V gene TRBV10-3, with 9 bases aligning to TRBD1. The CDR3 extends over 15 amino acids. Trimming at V came to 0 bases and at J to 4 bases, leaving 0 bases not matched to a gene. CDR1 and CDR2 from the germline V gene are ENHRY and SYGVKD. The CDR3 DNA is TGTGCCATCAGTGAGTCGGACAGGGGTAATGAAAAACTGTTTTTT. Its protein product is CAISESDRGNEKLFF.

This clone showed up many times. The chain recombines TRBV5-3 with TRBJ2-3, with a weak D call TRBD1 (5 bases). Being an ORF, TRBV5-3 has a function that is uncertain. The CDR3 spans 16 residues. The V and J ends lost 3 bases and 3 bases respectively, with 17 bases between them. CDR3 region: CARSSARQWKTDTQYF. CDR3 DNA sequence: TGTGCCAGAAGCTCCGCGAGACAGTGGAAAACAGATACGCAGTATTTT.

The chain employs TRBV5-1 and TRBJ2-7; 8 nucleotides line up with TRBD1. V trimming: 0 bases; J trimming: 5 bases; junction bases outside the gene matches: 4. The CDR3 is 14 residues long. The germline CDR1 and CDR2 sequences are SGHRS and YFSETQ. CDR3 loop: CASSLDGQGHEQYF. The CDR3, as DNA: TGCGCCAGCAGCTTGGACGGACAGGGCCACGAGCAGTACTTC.

V gene TRBV10-1 combines with J gene TRBJ2-2; D call uncertain. V was trimmed by 11 bases and J by 1 base, leaving 11 bases between them. CDR3 length: 13 residues. Germline V gene sequence: CDR1 WNHNN, CDR2 SYGVQD (reference sequence). CDR3 in DNA: TGCGCCTCCTCCAGAGGGAACACCGGGGAGCTGTTTTTT. Amino acids: CASSRGNTGELFF.

The rearrangement links TRBV7-9 to TRBJ1-2, with D possibly TRBD1 on 5 matching bases. There are 13 residues in the CDR3. Trimming removed 5 bases at V and 4 bases at J, with 11 bases between. Germline V gene lookup returns CDR1 SEHNR and CDR2 FQNEAQ (reference sequence). Written as DNA, the CDR3 is TGTGCCAGCAGCCGGGACCAACCCTATGGCTACACCTTC. It is translated as CASSRDQPYGYTF.

J is TRBJ2-1 and V is TRBV2; 7 positions agree with TRBD2. V was clipped by 4 bases and J by 7 bases; unmatched bases: 16. The CDR3 has 17 residues. Germline CDR1 SNHLY, CDR2 FYNNEI. In nucleotides, the CDR3 is TGTGCCAGCAGTGTCAGTCCCGGGACTACTTCTTTTAATGAGCAGTTCTTC. Protein product: CASSVSPGTTSFNEQFF. The full variable domain, completed using reference TRBV2 and TRBJ2-1, is EPEVTQTPSHQVTQMGQEVILRCVPISNHLYFYWYRQILGQKVEFLVSFYNNEISEKSEIFDDQFSVERPDGSNFTLKIRSTKLEDSAMYFCASSVSPGTTSFNEQFFGPGTRLTVL.

The chain has TRBV5-1 and TRBJ2-1; 10 bases fit TRBD1. Trimming removed 1 base from V and 8 bases from J; junction bases left unmatched: 15. From germline, CDR1 is SGHRS and CDR2 YFSETQ. This CDR3 comprises 18 residues. CDR3 region: CASSLMTGGSLGGHEQFF. The DNA for the CDR3 is TGCGCCAGCAGCTTGATGACAGGGGGCTCCCTAGGGGGGCATGAGCAGTTCTTC.